The entry below describes one T cell receptor beta chain. No antigen is known for it. PCR was performed using 60 Vbeta and 13 Jbeta primers. The protocol was immunoSEQ multiplex PCR, while the TCRdb copy is restricted to in-frame clones and leaves out a portion. The profile shows approximately 130,000 clones, around 77% of them singletons. The entry originates in a study of cytomegalovirus exposure and HLA in healthy donors. The CDR3 extends over 15 amino acids. V lost 6 bases and J 5 bases, leaving 16 bases between the germline ends. Germline CDR1 reads LNHDA; CDR2 reads SQIVND (reference sequence). Study-wide results and limits: The Asian-associated ancestry cluster reportedly had fewer N-insertions than the roughly 700-donor mean in a later analysis.

Material: PBMCs. The rearrangement joins TRBV19 to TRBJ1-4; a possible D gene is TRBD1 (6 bases). This TCR derives from a man between 45 and 60 years old in good health and CMV-seronegative. Here the CDR3 reads CASSPWGRENEKLFF. The CDR3 coding sequence is TGTGCCAGTAGCCCCTGGGGGCGAGAAAATGAAAAACTGTTTTTT.